This T cell receptor (beta chain) was obtained from a study of PD-L1 blockade in urothelial cancer. This CDR3 is 17 amino acids long. Germline V gene sequence: CDR1 SGHNT, CDR2 YENEEA. V was clipped by 1 base and J by 4 bases; unmatched bases: 9. The patients had locally advanced or metastatic urothelial carcinoma. Using immunoSEQ multiplex PCR, the repertoire was profiled, and TCRdb retains in-frame clones only, with some absent. This table holds more than 70,000 clones, about 89% found once. The chain has TRBV11-3 and TRBJ2-3, with 9 bases identical to TRBD2. The receptor was derived from a man aged 55 to 70 with urothelial cancer. Sequencing used PBMCs, obtained around atezolizumab (anti-PD-L1) treatment. CDR3 sequence reads: CASSLGVAGGPSDTQYF. In DNA, the CDR3 is TGTGCCAGCAGCTTAGGTGTGGCGGGAGGGCCCTCAGATACGCAGTATTTT.